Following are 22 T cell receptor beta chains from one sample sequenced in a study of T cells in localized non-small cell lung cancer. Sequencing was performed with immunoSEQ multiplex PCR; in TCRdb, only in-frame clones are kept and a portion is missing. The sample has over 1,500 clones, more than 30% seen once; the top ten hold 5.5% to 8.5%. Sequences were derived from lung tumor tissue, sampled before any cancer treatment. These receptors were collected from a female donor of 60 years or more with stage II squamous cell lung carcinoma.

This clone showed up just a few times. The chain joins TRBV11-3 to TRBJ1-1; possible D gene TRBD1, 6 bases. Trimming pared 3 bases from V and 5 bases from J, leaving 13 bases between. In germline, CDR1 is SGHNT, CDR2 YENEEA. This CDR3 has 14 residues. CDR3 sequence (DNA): TGTGCCAGCAGCTTGAGGGGGGTTGGGACTGAAGCTTTCTTT. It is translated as CASSLRGVGTEAFF.

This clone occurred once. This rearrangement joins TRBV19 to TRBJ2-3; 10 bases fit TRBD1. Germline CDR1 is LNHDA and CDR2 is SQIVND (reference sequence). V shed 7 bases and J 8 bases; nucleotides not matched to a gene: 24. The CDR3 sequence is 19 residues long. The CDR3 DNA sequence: TGTGCCAGTATGAGTCGCACCGACAGGGGGCGCGGGGGGTTTGGTACGCAGTATTTT. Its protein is CASMSRTDRGRGGFGTQYF. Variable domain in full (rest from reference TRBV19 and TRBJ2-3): DGGITQSPKYLFRKEGQNVTLSCEQNLNHDAMYWYRQDPGQGLRLIYYSQIVNDFQKGDIAEGYSVSREKKESFPLTVTSAQKNPTAFYLCASMSRTDRGRGGFGTQYFGPGTRLTVL.

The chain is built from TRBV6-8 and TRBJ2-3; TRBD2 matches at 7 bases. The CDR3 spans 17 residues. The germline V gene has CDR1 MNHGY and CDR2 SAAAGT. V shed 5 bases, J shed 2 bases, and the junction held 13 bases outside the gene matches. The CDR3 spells CASSRSPSGVNTDTQYF. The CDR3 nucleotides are TGTGCCAGCAGTAGATCCCCTAGCGGAGTTAACACAGATACGCAGTATTTT.

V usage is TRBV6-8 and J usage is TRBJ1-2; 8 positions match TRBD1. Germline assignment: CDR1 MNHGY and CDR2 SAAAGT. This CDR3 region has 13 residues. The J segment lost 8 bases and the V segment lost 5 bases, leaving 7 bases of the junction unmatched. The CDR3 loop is CASSTGRTGGYTF. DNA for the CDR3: TGTGCCAGCAGTACTGGCCGGACAGGGGGCTACACCTTC.

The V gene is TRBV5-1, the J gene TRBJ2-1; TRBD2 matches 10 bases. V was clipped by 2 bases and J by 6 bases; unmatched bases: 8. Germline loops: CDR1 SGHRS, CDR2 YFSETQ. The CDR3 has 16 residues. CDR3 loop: CASSLNSGGMSNEQFF. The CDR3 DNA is TGCGCCAGCAGCTTAAATAGCGGGGGGATGAGCAATGAGCAGTTCTTC.

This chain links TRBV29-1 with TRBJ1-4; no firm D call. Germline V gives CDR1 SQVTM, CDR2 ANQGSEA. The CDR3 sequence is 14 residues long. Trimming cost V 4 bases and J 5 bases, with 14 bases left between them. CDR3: CSVGAGNLNEKLFF. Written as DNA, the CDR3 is TGCAGCGTTGGGGCCGGGAACTTAAATGAAAAACTGTTTTTT.

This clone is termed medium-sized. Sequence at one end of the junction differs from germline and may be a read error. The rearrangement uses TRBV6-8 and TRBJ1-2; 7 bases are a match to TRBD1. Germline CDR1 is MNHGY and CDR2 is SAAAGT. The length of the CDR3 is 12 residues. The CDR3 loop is CASSNSDRHYTF. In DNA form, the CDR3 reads TGTGCCAGCAGTAACTCGGACAGGCACTACACCTTC.

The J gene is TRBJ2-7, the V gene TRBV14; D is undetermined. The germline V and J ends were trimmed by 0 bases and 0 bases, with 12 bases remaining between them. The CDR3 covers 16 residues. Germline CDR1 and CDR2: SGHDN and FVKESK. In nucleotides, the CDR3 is TGTGCCAGCAGCCAAGATATTGGCCTAGACTCCTACGAGCAGTACTTC. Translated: CASSQDIGLDSYEQYF.

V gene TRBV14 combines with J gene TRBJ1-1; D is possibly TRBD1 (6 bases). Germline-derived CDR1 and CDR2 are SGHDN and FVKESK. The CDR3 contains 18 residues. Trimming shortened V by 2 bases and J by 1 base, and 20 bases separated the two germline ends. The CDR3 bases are TGTGCCAGCAGCCAATCATATCGGTGGGGGCAGGGGAACACTGAAGCTTTCTTT. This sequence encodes CASSQSYRWGQGNTEAFF.

The CDR3 bases are TGTGCCAGCAGCTTAGATCTAGGTGTCACTGAAGCTTTCTTT. It codes for CASSLDLGVTEAFF. J is TRBJ1-1 and V is TRBV11-3; no definite D call. Deletions cut 0 bases from V and 4 bases from J, with 9 bases between. CDR3 length equals 14 residues. Germline V gene lookup returns CDR1 SGHNT and CDR2 YENEEA. Supplemented by reference TRBV11-3 and TRBJ1-1, the full variable domain reads EAGVVQSPRYKIIEKKQPVAFWCNPISGHNTLYWYLQNLGQGPELLIRYENEEAVDDSQLPKDRFSAERLKGVDSTLKIQPAELGDSAVYLCASSLDLGVTEAFFGQGTRLTVV.

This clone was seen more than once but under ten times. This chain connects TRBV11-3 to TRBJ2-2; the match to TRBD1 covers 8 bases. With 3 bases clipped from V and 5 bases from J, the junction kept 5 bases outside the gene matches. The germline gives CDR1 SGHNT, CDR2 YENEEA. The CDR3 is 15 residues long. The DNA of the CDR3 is TGTGCCAGCAGCTTGAAAGGACAGGGAACCGGGGAGCTGTTTTTT. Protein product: CASSLKGQGTGELFF.

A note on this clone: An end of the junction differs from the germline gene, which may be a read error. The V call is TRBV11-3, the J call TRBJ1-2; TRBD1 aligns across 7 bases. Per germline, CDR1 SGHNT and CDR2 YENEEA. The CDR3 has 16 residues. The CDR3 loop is CASSSPKTGKDYSYTF. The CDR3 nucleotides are TGTGCCAGCAGCTCCCCAAAGACAGGGAAGGACTATAGCTACACCTTC.

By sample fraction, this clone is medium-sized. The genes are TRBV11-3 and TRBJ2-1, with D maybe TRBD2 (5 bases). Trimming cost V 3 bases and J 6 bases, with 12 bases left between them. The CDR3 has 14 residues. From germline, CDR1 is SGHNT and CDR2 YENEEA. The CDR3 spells CASSLGGELNEQFF. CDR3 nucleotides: TGTGCCAGCAGCTTGGGTGGGGAGCTCAATGAGCAGTTCTTC.

CDR3 in DNA: TGTGCCAGCTCAACGGCCACCTATGGCTACACCTTC. The encoded protein is CASSTATYGYTF. This rearrangement joins TRBV18 to TRBJ1-2; the D is unclear. There are 12 residues in the CDR3. V gave up 5 bases and J gave up 4 bases, with 8 bases separating them. CDR1 is KGHSH and CDR2 is LQKENI in the germline V gene.

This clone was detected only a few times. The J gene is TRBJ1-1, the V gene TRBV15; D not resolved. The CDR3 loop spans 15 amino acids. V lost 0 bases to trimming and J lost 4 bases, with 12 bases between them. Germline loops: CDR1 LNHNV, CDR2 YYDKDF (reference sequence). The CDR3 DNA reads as TGTGCCACCAGCAGAGATGGTGGGTATGGCACTGAAGCTTTCTTT. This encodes CATSRDGGYGTEAFF. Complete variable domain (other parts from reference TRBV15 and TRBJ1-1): DAMVIQNPRYQVTQFGKPVTLSCSQTLNHNVMYWYQQKSSQAPKLLFHYYDKDFNNEADTPDNFQSRRPNTSFCFLDIRSPGLGDTAMYLCATSRDGGYGTEAFFGQGTRLTVV.

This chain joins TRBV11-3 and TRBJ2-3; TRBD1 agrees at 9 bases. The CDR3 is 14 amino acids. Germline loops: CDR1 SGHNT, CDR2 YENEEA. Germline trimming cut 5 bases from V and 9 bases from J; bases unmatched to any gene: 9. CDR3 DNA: TGTGCCAGCAGCAGGACAGGGGATTGGGTGACGCAGTATTTT. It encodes CASSRTGDWVTQYF.

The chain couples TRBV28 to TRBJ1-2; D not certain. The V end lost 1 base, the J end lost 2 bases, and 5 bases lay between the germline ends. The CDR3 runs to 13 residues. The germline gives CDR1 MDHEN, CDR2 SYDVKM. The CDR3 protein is CASSLYQNYGYTF. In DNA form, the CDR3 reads TGTGCCAGCAGTTTATATCAAAACTATGGCTACACCTTC.

The CDR3, as DNA: TGTGCCAGTAGTATAGAGGCATTTATGGACACTGAAGCTTTCTTT. This gives the protein CASSIEAFMDTEAFF. The rearrangement uses TRBV19 and TRBJ1-1; unclear D gene. Trimming removed 0 bases at V and 3 bases at J, with 11 bases between. The CDR3 length is 15 residues. Germline V CDR1 and CDR2: LNHDA, SQIVND (reference sequence).

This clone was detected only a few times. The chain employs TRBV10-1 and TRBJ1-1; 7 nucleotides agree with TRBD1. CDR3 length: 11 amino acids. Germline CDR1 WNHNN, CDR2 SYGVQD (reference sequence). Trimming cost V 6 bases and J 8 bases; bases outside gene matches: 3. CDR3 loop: CASRIGGEAFF. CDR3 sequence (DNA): TGCGCCAGCAGGATAGGGGGCGAAGCTTTCTTT.

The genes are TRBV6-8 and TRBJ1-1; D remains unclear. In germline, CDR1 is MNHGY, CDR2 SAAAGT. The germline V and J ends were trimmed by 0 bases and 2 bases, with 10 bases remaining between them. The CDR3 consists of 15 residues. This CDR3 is CASSYSGALNTEAFF. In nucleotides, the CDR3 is TGTGCCAGCAGTTACTCGGGCGCTTTAAACACTGAAGCTTTCTTT.

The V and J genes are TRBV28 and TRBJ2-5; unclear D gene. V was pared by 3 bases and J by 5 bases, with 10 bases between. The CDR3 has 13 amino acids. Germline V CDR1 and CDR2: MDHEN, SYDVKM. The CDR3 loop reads CASSFNSGETQYF. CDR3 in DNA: TGTGCCAGCAGTTTCAACAGTGGTGAGACCCAGTACTTC.

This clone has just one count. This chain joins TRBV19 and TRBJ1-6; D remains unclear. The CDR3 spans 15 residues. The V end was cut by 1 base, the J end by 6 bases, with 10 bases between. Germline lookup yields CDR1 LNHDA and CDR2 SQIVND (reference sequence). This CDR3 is CASSIVGTVNSPLHF. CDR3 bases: TGTGCCAGTAGTATAGTCGGAACCGTTAATTCACCCCTCCACTTT.